The 25 T cell receptor beta chains given below trace back to one sample, sequenced in a study of blood T cells in healthy people across ages. The use of a sample-barcoded 5' primer and a J-beta primer mix characterized a second PCR of roughly 7 to 12 cycles. MiXCR, run by TCRdb on the 5' RACE reads, gives a single entry per CDR3 protein. This repertoire shows 700,000 or so distinct CDR3 sequences, 22% found once; its top ten account for roughly a fifth. Sequencing was done on a sample of blood. All receptors derive from a man between 65 and 79 years old in good health.

V gene TRBV20-1 combines with J gene TRBJ2-2, with 8 nucleotides matching TRBD2. The V segment lost 2 bases and the J segment 5 bases; nucleotides outside the gene matches: 1. CDR3 size: 13 residues. Germline V CDR1 and CDR2: DFQATT, SNEGSKA (reference sequence). The CDR3: CSARSSGTGELFF. The DNA for the CDR3 is TGCAGTGCTAGATCTAGCGGGACCGGGGAGCTGTTTTTT.

This sequence joins TRBV7-8 and TRBJ2-1; 7 bases align to TRBD2. There are 14 residues in the CDR3. CDR1 SGHVS and CDR2 FQNEAQ come from the germline V gene. V was clipped by 3 bases and J by 7 bases; unmatched bases: 6. The CDR3 nucleotides are TGTGCCAGCAGCTTTGGGTCGCGGGGGAATGAGCAGTTCTTC. Translated, it gives CASSFGSRGNEQFF.

The J gene is TRBJ1-6, the V gene TRBV20-1, with D perhaps TRBD1 (5 bases). The CDR3 loop spans 15 amino acids. Germline lookup yields CDR1 DFQATT and CDR2 SNEGSKA (reference sequence). The V end was cut by 3 bases, the J end by 6 bases, with 15 bases between. Written as DNA, the CDR3 is TGCAGTGCTAGGGGATCGGGGGGGGGTAATTCACCCCTCCACTTT. Amino acids: CSARGSGGGNSPLHF.

The gene calls are TRBV2 and TRBJ1-2; 7 bases are a match to TRBD1. Germline V gene data show CDR1 as SNHLY and CDR2 as FYNNEI. The CDR3 loop spans 14 amino acids. V trimming: 3 bases; J trimming: 5 bases; junction bases outside the gene matches: 6. The CDR3 region is CASSDKGAGYGYTF. The CDR3 coding sequence is TGTGCCAGCAGTGATAAGGGGGCAGGGTATGGCTACACCTTC.

The V gene is TRBV20-1, the J gene TRBJ2-2; 15 bases line up with TRBD2. Trimming cost V 5 bases and J 8 bases; bases outside gene matches: 3. Germline V gene lookup returns CDR1 DFQATT and CDR2 SNEGSKA (reference sequence). The CDR3 has 14 amino acids. CDR3 sequence: CSAGLAGGIGELFF. As DNA, the CDR3 is TGCAGTGCTGGACTAGCGGGGGGGATTGGGGAGCTGTTTTTT.

This clonotype was found a few times. This chain joins TRBV29-1 and TRBJ2-3, with D tentatively TRBD2 (6 bases). V lost 7 bases to trimming and J lost 4 bases, with 12 bases between them. Germline V CDR1 and CDR2: SQVTM, ANQGSEA. There are 12 residues in the CDR3. CDR3 protein: CSGEEGADTQYF. The CDR3 bases are TGCAGCGGTGAGGAGGGTGCAGATACGCAGTATTTT.

V usage is TRBV25-1 and J usage is TRBJ2-3, with 9 bases that match TRBD1. This CDR3 has 14 residues. V gave up 0 bases and J gave up 9 bases; unmatched junction bases: 4. In germline, CDR1 is MGHDK, CDR2 SYGVNS. This chain's CDR3 is CASSEYGGTGTQYF. In DNA form, the CDR3 reads TGTGCCAGCAGTGAATATGGGGGGACAGGGACGCAGTATTTT.

This clonotype was detected only a few times. The chain combines TRBV25-1 with TRBJ2-4; D remains unclear. V was cut by 3 bases and J by 4 bases, with 13 bases left in between. The CDR3 consists of 15 residues. Per germline, CDR1 MGHDK and CDR2 SYGVNS. The CDR3 sequence is CASSDPESRKNIQYF. CDR3 DNA: TGTGCCAGCAGTGACCCAGAAAGCAGAAAAAACATTCAGTACTTC. The full variable domain, completed using reference TRBV25-1 and TRBJ2-4, is EADIYQTPRYLVIGTGKKITLECSQTMGHDKMYWYQQDPGMELHLIHYSYGVNSTEKGDLSSESTVSRIRTEHFPLTLESARPSHTSQYLCASSDPESRKNIQYFGAGTRLSVL.

The V gene is TRBV27, the J gene TRBJ1-2, with 11 bases fitting TRBD1. Germline V gives CDR1 MNHEY, CDR2 SMNVEV (reference sequence). The CDR3 consists of 14 residues. V gave up 5 bases and J gave up 6 bases; unmatched junction bases: 5. CDR3 nucleotides: TGTGCCAGCAGTCCCAGGACAGGGGGCAATGGCTACACCTTC. Translating gives CASSPRTGGNGYTF.

CDR3 DNA: TGCAGTGCTAGCGCCGGCTTCGGCTACGAGCAGTACGTC. This encodes CSASAGFGYEQYV. This sequence joins TRBV20-1 and TRBJ2-7; D gene ambiguous. V lost 3 bases to trimming and J lost 3 bases, with 12 bases between them. This CDR3 is 13 amino acids long. Germline CDR1 and CDR2: DFQATT and SNEGSKA (reference sequence).

The chain joins TRBV19 to TRBJ1-2; no clear D. The CDR3 extends over 13 amino acids. Trimming left V 3 bases short and J 4 bases short, with 9 bases between. The germline CDR1 and CDR2 sequences are LNHDA and SQIVND (reference sequence). The CDR3 loop reads CASSIGQIYGYTF. The CDR3 nucleotides read TGTGCCAGTAGTATCGGTCAGATCTATGGCTACACCTTC.

The V gene is TRBV3-1, the J gene TRBJ1-2; D remains ambiguous. Germline V gene data show CDR1 as LGHDT and CDR2 as YNNKEL (reference sequence). The CDR3 loop spans 13 amino acids. Trimming took 7 bases from V and 6 from J, leaving 15 bases between them. The CDR3 region is CASTRGGNDGYTF. DNA of the CDR3: TGTGCCAGCACCCGGGGAGGGAATGATGGCTACACCTTC.

A word on this clonotype: It may be a read error: a sequence one base away is much more abundant. This chain uses TRBV12-3 or TRBV12-4 with TRBJ2-5, with 11 bases fitting TRBD2. Trimming took 5 bases from V and 7 from J; bases not matched to a gene: 9. The length of the CDR3 is 15 residues. The CDR3 DNA reads TGTGCCAGCAGTATGGGGACTAGCGGTTTCGGGACCCAGTACTTC. Its protein is CASSMGTSGFGTQYF.

The chain has TRBV10-3 and TRBJ2-1; tentative D call: TRBD2 (6 bases). This CDR3 is 13 amino acids long. Trimming removed 4 bases from V and 8 bases from J, with 12 bases in between. From germline, CDR1 is ENHRY and CDR2 SYGVKD. The CDR3 nucleotides read TGTGCCATCAGTGGTCCCTCTAGCGATGAGCAGTTCTTC. It yields the protein CAISGPSSDEQFF.

The table lists this clonotype with a few counts. The chain has TRBV4-1 and TRBJ1-2; D might be TRBD1 (6 bases). This CDR3 comprises 15 residues. Per germline, CDR1 MGHRA and CDR2 YSYEKL. The V end was cut by 0 bases, the J end by 6 bases, with 14 bases between. The CDR3 region is CASSQDGTLFHGYTF. Here the CDR3 DNA reads TGCGCCAGCAGCCAAGACGGGACATTGTTCCATGGCTACACCTTC.

This clonotype was observed many times. The chain recombines TRBV20-1 with TRBJ2-3; possibly TRBD1 or TRBD2 for D (6 bases each). Germline V gene data show CDR1 as DFQATT and CDR2 as SNEGSKA (reference sequence). V lost 1 base and J 6 bases, leaving 11 bases between the germline ends. This CDR3 region has 13 residues. The CDR3 is CSARGGGRDTQYF. Here the CDR3 DNA reads TGCAGTGCTAGAGGTGGGGGGCGGGATACGCAGTATTTT.

There are a few counts of this clonotype. The V call is TRBV2, the J call TRBJ2-2; D remains unclear. The germline V gene has CDR1 SNHLY and CDR2 FYNNEI. The CDR3 covers 15 residues. Trimming stripped 2 bases from V and 1 base from J, with 8 bases between. CDR3: CASSEYGMNTGELFF. The CDR3 nucleotides read TGTGCCAGCAGTGAATACGGAATGAACACCGGGGAGCTGTTTTTT.

V and J are TRBV7-8 and TRBJ2-1, with 11 bases fitting TRBD2. The CDR3 loop spans 18 amino acids. Trimming removed 1 base from V and 3 bases from J; junction bases left unmatched: 8. Germline CDR1 is SGHVS and CDR2 is FQNEAQ. The CDR3 region is CASSLGIAGTSGYNEQFF. In DNA, the CDR3 is TGTGCCAGCAGCTTAGGAATTGCCGGGACTAGCGGCTACAATGAGCAGTTCTTC.

The sample holds a few counts of this clonotype. The genes are TRBV20-1 and TRBJ1-4; D ambiguous. The CDR3 is 15 amino acids. Germline loops: CDR1 DFQATT, CDR2 SNEGSKA (reference sequence). V lost 4 bases to trimming and J lost 3 bases, with 15 bases between them. DNA for the CDR3: TGCAGTGCTATTAGGAGGCTTTTACCTAATGAAAAACTGTTTTTT. Translation: CSAIRRLLPNEKLFF.

CDR3 loop: CASRTLPSTDTQYF. DNA for the CDR3: TGTGCCAGCAGGACCCTCCCCTCCACAGATACGCAGTATTTT. J is TRBJ2-3 and V is TRBV7-8; D ambiguous. The CDR3 contains 14 residues. Per the germline V gene, CDR1 is SGHVS and CDR2 is FQNEAQ. V was shortened by 6 bases and J by 2 bases, with 12 bases between the two germline ends.

This clonotype was counted only a few times. The chain carries TRBV14 and TRBJ2-1; unclear D gene. The ends were cut back, 0 bases at V and 9 bases at J, with 15 bases in the middle. This CDR3 has 15 amino acids. Germline V CDR1 and CDR2: SGHDN, FVKESK. CDR3 residues: CASSQDWGTLGEQFF. The CDR3 DNA reads TGTGCCAGCAGCCAAGATTGGGGAACCCTGGGTGAGCAGTTCTTC.

A note on this clonotype: Mismatch with germline at one junction end may stem from a read error. The rearrangement links TRBV28 to TRBJ1-6; no firm D call. The CDR3 runs to 14 residues. Looked up from germline, CDR1 is MDHEN and CDR2 is SYDVKM. Here the CDR3 reads CASRPRVYSSPLHF. The CDR3 region has the DNA TGTGCCAGCAGACCTAGGGTTTATAGTTCACCCCTCCACTTT.

This clonotype has at least ten counts. In nucleotides, the CDR3 is TGTGCCAGCAGTCCGACCCTGAGCTCCTACAATGAGCAGTTCTTC. It specifies CASSPTLSSYNEQFF. The rearrangement uses TRBV12-3 or TRBV12-4 and TRBJ2-1; D not certain. With 5 bases removed from V and 0 bases from J, the gap between germline ends came to 11 bases. The CDR3 extends over 15 amino acids.

This chain links TRBV19 with TRBJ1-5; 8 nucleotides match TRBD1. CDR3 length equals 15 residues. The V segment lost 7 bases and the J segment 1 base; nucleotides outside the gene matches: 6. Germline V gene data show CDR1 as LNHDA and CDR2 as SQIVND (reference sequence). CDR3 in DNA: TGTGCCAGTAACACTCGGACAGGGAGCAATCAGCCCCAGCATTTT. Protein: CASNTRTGSNQPQHF.

This clonotype was counted only a few times. A much larger clonotype is one base distant, so this may be a read error. The conserved final phenylalanine or tryptophan is absent from the CDR3, which likely points to a read error. This chain uses TRBV20-1 with TRBJ1-1; the D is unclear. CDR1 is DFQATT, CDR2 SNEGSKA, per germline (reference sequence). Between the trimmed V and J ends, which lost 3 bases and 6 bases, there was a span of 8 bases. The CDR3 totals 11 residues. The CDR3 protein is CSARSNAEAFL. The CDR3 DNA follows: TGCAGTGCTAGGTCCAACGCTGAAGCTTTCCTT.